These T cell receptor beta chains were read from a single sample in a study of T cells in Graves' hyperthyroidism and ophthalmopathy. TCRdb re-called the multiplex PCR reads through MiXCR, storing one row per CDR3 protein. Of some 350,000 distinct CDR3 sequences in the sample, approximately 19% were seen once. The sample taken for sequencing was blood. These receptors came from a woman in her late teens or twenties with Graves' hyperthyroidism. Each CDR3 is given with its conserved first and last residue. Each record gives: V gene, CDR3 protein.

TRBV28,CASSFSTRTGNTEAFF
TRBV10-1,CASSDPGKGELFF
TRBV12-3/TRBV12-4,CASSTGGAIYEQYF
TRBV11-2,CASSPPPGLAMEETQYF
TRBV4-2,CASSQDVAGGYQETQYF
TRBV6-1,CASSGGQYYEQYF
TRBV20-1,CSARRQGRLGQPQHF
TRBV12-3/TRBV12-4,CASSLTGGQETQYF
TRBV10-3,CAISEYQYRAFF
TRBV20-1,CSATLTGANQPQHF
TRBV6-1,CASSELLRAENQPQHF
TRBV6-5,CASSYAGHRSETQYF
TRBV29-1,CSVARGMSEAFF
TRBV6-2/TRBV6-3,CASSYGFYSNQPQHF
TRBV30,CAWSLAYEQYF
TRBV4-1,CASCQDYRGEAFF
TRBV12-3/TRBV12-4,CASSFPGGYQPQHF
TRBV6-5,CASSYLLYEQYF
TRBV28,CASSYRGTRNQPQHF
TRBV27,CASSSRDRAAKNIQYF
TRBV7-9,CASSSDRGPSYEQYF
TRBV6-2/TRBV6-3,CASRNRGQQATNTEAFF
TRBV2,CASSSDRANTGELFF
TRBV15,CATSRDRSGGSYGYTF
TRBV19,CASSFETGTGGGGNQPQHF
TRBV12-3/TRBV12-4,CASSLGWGSDYEQYF
TRBV6-1,CASSRSQLAKNIQYF
TRBV6-1,CASMGGDGQPQHF
TRBV5-1,CASSGGGGGTEAFF
TRBV20-1,CSARENRDHGELFF
TRBV2,CASGDRGTNTGELFF
TRBV5-1,CASSLGGGWRNTEAFF
TRBV6-1,CASRGQYSNQPQHF
TRBV12-3/TRBV12-4,CASSFGGTGTQYF
TRBV27,CASRRQGDTGELFF
TRBV7-6,CASSSDGWNTEAFF
TRBV6-1,CATGHGDRTEAFF